The source of this T cell receptor (beta chain) is a study of cytomegalovirus exposure and HLA in healthy donors. Study-wide findings and caveats: An apparent linkage of common viral pathogens to several of the most significant clusters emerged in a later analysis. As a later analysis showed, a missense DCLRE1C variant was linked to trimming of TCR beta V- and J-genes.

The CDR3 has 13 amino acids. Germline CDR1 is MNHEY and CDR2 is SVGAGI. With 6 bases removed from V and 7 bases from J, the gap between germline ends came to 13 bases. In the PCR, 60 Vbeta and 13 Jbeta primers were used. Method: immunoSEQ multiplex PCR; TCRdb's copy keeps in-frame clones and lacks some. Among about 140,000 clones listed, roughly 77% were seen once. This clone turned up a few times. Its antigen remains unknown. The specimen was PBMCs. This receptor was obtained from a woman aged 30 to 39 in good health and CMV-seronegative. The chain couples TRBV6-5 to TRBJ1-5; the D gene is possibly TRBD1 (6 bases). For the CDR3, the DNA is TGTGCCAGCAGACATACACAGGGCCAGCCCCAGCATTTT. This sequence encodes CASRHTQGQPQHF.